This TCR beta chain came from a study of T-cell memory formation after mild COVID-19. Amplification by 5'RACE using constant-segment primers produced TCR alpha and TCR beta cDNA libraries that carried sample barcodes and UMIs. Each CDR3 protein gets one entry after TCRdb re-called the 5' RACE reads with MiXCR. The sample has around 420,000 distinct CDR3 sequences, 20% to 25% seen once. Findings of the study overall: Contracting CD4+ clones lay largely in CM and EM, with CD8+ ones residing in EMRA. Certain responding clones were present in pre-infection memory, suggesting participation of cross-reactive memory.

This CDR3 is built from 13 residues. Germline V gene data show CDR1 as MNHEY and CDR2 as SVGAGI. V was pared by 8 bases and J by 3 bases, with 6 bases of the junction left unmatched. This clonotype has just a few counts. Its specificity is not known. Sequenced: PBMCs or a T cell subset sorted from them (not recorded which). The chain employs TRBV6-5 and TRBJ2-7, with 8 bases aligning to TRBD2. The sequence was collected from an adult woman who had mild COVID-19 (a few samples of this study predate the infection). Cell type and time point are not known. DNA of the CDR3: TGTGCCAGCCGACTAGCGCTCGACTACGAGCAGTACTTC. As protein: CASRLALDYEQYF.